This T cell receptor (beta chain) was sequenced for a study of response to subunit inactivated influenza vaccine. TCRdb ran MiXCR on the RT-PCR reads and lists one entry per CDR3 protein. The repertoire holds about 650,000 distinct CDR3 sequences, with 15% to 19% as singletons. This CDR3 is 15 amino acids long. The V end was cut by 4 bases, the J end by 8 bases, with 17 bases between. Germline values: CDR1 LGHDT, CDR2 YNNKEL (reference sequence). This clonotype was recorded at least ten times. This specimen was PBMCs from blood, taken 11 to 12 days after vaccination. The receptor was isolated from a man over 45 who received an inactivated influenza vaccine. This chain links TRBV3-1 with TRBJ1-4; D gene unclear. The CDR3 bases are TGTGCCAGCAGCCCAAGAGAGGGATTCGGCGAAAAACTGTTTTTT. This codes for CASSPREGFGEKLFF.